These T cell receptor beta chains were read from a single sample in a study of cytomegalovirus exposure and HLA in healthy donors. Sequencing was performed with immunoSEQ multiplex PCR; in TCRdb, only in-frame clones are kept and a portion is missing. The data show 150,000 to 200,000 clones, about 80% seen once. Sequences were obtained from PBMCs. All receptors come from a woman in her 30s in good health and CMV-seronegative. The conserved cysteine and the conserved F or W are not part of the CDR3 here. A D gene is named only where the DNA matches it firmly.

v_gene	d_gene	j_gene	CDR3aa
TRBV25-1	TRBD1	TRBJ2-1	ASSESKTGDPYNEQF
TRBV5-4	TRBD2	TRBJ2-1	ASSQPGLGEQF
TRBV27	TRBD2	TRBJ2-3	ASRGHLGLAGSTDTQY
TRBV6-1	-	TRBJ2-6	ASRDSSSGANGLT
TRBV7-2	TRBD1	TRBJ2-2	ASSFNRGNTGELF
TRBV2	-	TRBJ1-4	ASSEWQEKLF
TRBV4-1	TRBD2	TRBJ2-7	ASSQVAGGSEQY
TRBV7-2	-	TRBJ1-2	ASSLVNRDYGYT
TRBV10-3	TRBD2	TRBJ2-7	ATSPGASGGGPPYEQY
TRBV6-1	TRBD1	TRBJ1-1	ASSGQGAFTEAF
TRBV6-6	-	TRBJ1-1	ASSYSTQGNTEAF
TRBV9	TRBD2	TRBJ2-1	ASSTSGSLAYNEQF
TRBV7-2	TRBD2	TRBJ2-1	ASIVVAGGPYNEQF
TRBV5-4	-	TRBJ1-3	ASSLDQASGNTIY
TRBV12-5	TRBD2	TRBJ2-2	ASGLVGTSVRAKTGELF
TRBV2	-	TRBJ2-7	ASSESLTLALHMAYEQY
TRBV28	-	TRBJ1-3	ASSPWGRAGNTIY
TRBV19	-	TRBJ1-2	ASSIQAQGMDGYT
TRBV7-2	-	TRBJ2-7	ASSLTGIREQY
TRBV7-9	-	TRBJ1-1	SSSLEGTEAF
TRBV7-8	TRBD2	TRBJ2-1	ASSLVVSGVLNEQF
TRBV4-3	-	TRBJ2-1	ASSQTGAASYNEQF
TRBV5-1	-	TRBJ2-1	ASSPGRRDDEQF
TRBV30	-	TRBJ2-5	AWSVREY
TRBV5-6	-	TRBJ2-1	ASSLVGGSYNEQF
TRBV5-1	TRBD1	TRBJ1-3	ASSGGLRDSSGNTIY
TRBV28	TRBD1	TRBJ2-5	ASSLGTGGVGETQY
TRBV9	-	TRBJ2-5	ASSQGGETQY
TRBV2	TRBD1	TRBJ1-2	ASSVRGTGNGYT
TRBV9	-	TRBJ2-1	ASSLTNEQF
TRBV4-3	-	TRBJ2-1	ASSQDWQVPNEQF
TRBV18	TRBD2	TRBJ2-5	ASSPSTSGERETQY
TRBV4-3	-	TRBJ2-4	ASSQEGFLAGVPKNIQY
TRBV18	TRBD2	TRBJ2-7	ASSLMTSGIPYEQY
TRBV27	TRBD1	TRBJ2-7	ASSFDSGTGGVQY
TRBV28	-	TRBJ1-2	ASHHPQGVYGYT
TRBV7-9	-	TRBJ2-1	SSSFEGGEAYNEQF
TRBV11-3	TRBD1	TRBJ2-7	ASSSRGDRPYEQY
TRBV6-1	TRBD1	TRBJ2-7	ASSEAGTGTYEQY
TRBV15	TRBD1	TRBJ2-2	ATSRGQGNTGELF
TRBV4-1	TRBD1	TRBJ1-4	ASSQTQGAVGEKLF
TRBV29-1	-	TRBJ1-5	SVEDGNQPQH
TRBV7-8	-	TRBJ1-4	ASSLGPGDATNEKLF
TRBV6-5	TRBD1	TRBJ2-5	ASSYTGGRETQY
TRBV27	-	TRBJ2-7	ASSIKLGGLSY
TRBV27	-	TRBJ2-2	ASSFGGLSITGELF
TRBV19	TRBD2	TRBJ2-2	ASRVKRERTGELF
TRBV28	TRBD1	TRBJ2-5	ASSLSSRGRLETQY
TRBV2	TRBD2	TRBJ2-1	ASSLAGGPWTTEQF
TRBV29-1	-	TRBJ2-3	SVDSPAAGWGITDTQY
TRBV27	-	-	ASSLSGHYEQY
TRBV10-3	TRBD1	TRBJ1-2	AISGGRGRGYT
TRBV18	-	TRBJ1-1	ASSPQGIYTEAF
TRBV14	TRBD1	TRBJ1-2	ASSLVGTGAYYGYT
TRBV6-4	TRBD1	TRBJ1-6	ASSEAGQGSSPLH
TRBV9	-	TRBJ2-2	ASSVGWGANTGELF
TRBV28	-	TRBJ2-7	ATGSSYEQY